This entry is about one T cell receptor beta chain. Its specificity is unknown. This entry belongs to a study of T-cell memory formation after mild COVID-19. Whole-study findings and limits: Pre-infection memory carried some responding clones, suggesting that cross-reactive memory joined.

The CDR3 totals 16 residues. CDR1 and CDR2 (germline): SGDLS, YYNGEE. The V segment lost 1 base and the J segment 1 base; nucleotides outside the gene matches: 3. TCR alpha and TCR beta cDNA libraries carrying sample barcodes and UMIs came from 5'RACE with constant-segment primers. TCRdb re-analysed the 5' RACE reads in MiXCR, keeping a single row per CDR3 protein. Found here are 85,000 to 130,000 distinct CDR3 sequences, about 17% of them singletons; the top ten hold 28%. Sequences were obtained from PBMCs or a T cell subset sorted from them (not recorded which). This TCR came from an adult woman who had mild COVID-19 (a few samples of this study predate the infection). Cell type and time point are not known. The chain uses TRBV9 and TRBJ2-3, with TRBD2 matching 10 bases. The CDR3 loop reads CASSVQLAGGTDTQYF. CDR3 nucleotide sequence: TGTGCCAGCAGCGTACAGCTAGCGGGGGGCACAGATACGCAGTATTTT.